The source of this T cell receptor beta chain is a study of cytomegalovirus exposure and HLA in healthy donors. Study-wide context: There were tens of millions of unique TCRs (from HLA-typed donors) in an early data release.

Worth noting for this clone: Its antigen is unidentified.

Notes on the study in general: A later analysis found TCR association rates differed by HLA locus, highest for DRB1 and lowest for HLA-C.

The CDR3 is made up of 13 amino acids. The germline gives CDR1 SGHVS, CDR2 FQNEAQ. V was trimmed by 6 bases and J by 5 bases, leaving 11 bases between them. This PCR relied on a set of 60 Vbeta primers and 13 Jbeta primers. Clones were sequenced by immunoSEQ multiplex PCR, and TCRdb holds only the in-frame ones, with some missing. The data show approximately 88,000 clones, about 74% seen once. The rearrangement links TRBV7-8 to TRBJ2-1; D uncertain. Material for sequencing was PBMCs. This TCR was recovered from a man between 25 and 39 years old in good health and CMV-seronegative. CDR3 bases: TGTGCCAGCAGAATAAGCTTAAACAATGAGCAGTTCTTC. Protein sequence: CASRISLNNEQFF.